This is a list of T cell receptor beta chains from one sample in a study of shared clonotypes between healthy human individuals. Profiled with immunoSEQ multiplex PCR; TCRdb holds only in-frame clones, not every one. The sample shows some 690,000 clones, 90% of them seen only once. Sequenced input: memory CD8+ T cells from PBMCs. Receptors were obtained from a man aged 18-30 years in good health. Some clones in this sample may be carry-over from other donors' samples. Each CDR3 is given with its conserved first and last residue. A D gene is named only where the DNA matches it firmly. Clone sizes are given selectively: once, few, many, or a class where the clone is expanded.

clone size	V gene	D gene	J gene	CDR3 protein	CDR3 DNA
once	TRBV19	.	TRBJ2-1	CASGQGSSGSIYNEQFF	TGTGCCAGTGGACAGGGATCGAGCGGGAGCATCTACAATGAGCAGTTCTTC
.	TRBV7-2	.	TRBJ2-7	CASTTRGEEQYF	TGTGCCAGCACCACAAGGGGGGAAGAGCAGTACTTC
.	TRBV4-1	.	TRBJ2-7	CASSQLGLGEQYF	TGCGCCAGCAGCCAATTGGGCTTAGGCGAGCAGTACTTC
.	TRBV4-1	.	TRBJ2-4	CASSQGRATLGPKNIQYF	TGCGCCAGCAGCCAGGGTCGGGCAACTCTCGGTCCCAAAAACATTCAGTACTTC
.	TRBV30	TRBD1	TRBJ1-2	CASDREPLGYTF	TGTGCCTCGGACAGGGAACCGCTCGGCTACACCTTC
.	TRBV2	.	TRBJ2-5	CASSDPGTRETQYF	TGTGCCAGCAGTGACCCCGGGACCAGGGAGACCCAGTACTTC
.	TRBV4-1	TRBD2	TRBJ2-1	CASSPGTSGRNEQFF	TGCGCCAGCAGCCCCGGGACTAGCGGGAGAAATGAGCAGTTCTTC
.	TRBV15	TRBD2	TRBJ2-7	CATSGGEGLAGRYEQYF	TGTGCCACCAGCGGGGGGGAGGGACTAGCGGGGCGCTACGAGCAGTACTTC
.	TRBV28	.	TRBJ1-2	CASSPDRRTDYGYTF	TGTGCCAGCAGCCCTGACAGACGTACAGACTATGGCTACACCTTC
.	TRBV7-9	TRBD1	TRBJ1-2	CASSLGQNYGYTF	TGTGCCAGCAGCCTGGGACAGAACTATGGCTACACCTTC
.	TRBV13	.	TRBJ1-1	CASQKGGWANTEAFF	TGTGCCAGCCAGAAGGGGGGGTGGGCGAACACTGAAGCTTTCTTT
.	TRBV11-2	TRBD1	TRBJ2-3	CASSLDLVTGTDTQYF	TGTGCCAGCAGCTTAGATCTAGTGACAGGGACAGATACGCAGTATTTT
.	TRBV9	TRBD1	TRBJ2-1	CASSITQGTYNEQFF	TGTGCCAGCAGCATAACACAGGGGACCTACAATGAGCAGTTCTTC
once	TRBV5-6	.	TRBJ2-5	CASSLNQRETQYF	TGTGCCAGCAGCTTGAACCAGCGGGAGACCCAGTACTTC
.	TRBV28	.	TRBJ1-4	CASSLQPTNEKLFF	TGTGCCAGCAGTTTACAGCCAACTAATGAAAAACTGTTTTTT
few	TRBV7-9	.	TRBJ2-5	CASSSSAGDQETQYF	TGTGCCAGCAGCTCCTCGGCGGGTGACCAAGAGACCCAGTACTTC
.	TRBV4-1	.	TRBJ1-5	CASSQDGRVYGNQPQHF	TGCGCCAGCAGCCAAGACGGCAGGGTTTATGGCAATCAGCCCCAGCATTTT
.	TRBV6-1	TRBD1	TRBJ1-2	CASSGILDRGYGYTF	TGTGCCAGCAGTGGTATTTTGGACAGGGGGTATGGCTACACCTTC
.	TRBV9	.	TRBJ1-1	CASSPVGGPEAFF	TGTGCCAGCAGCCCCGTGGGTGGTCCTGAAGCTTTCTTT
.	TRBV9	.	TRBJ1-2	CASSVDEWEGYTF	TGTGCCAGCAGCGTCGACGAGTGGGAGGGCTACACCTTC
.	TRBV7-6	.	TRBJ2-2	CASTPLVGGELFF	TGTGCCAGCACCCCACTAGTCGGGGGGGAGCTGTTTTTT
.	TRBV6-6	.	TRBJ2-5	CASSYYEEEETQYF	TGTGCCAGCAGTTACTATGAGGAAGAAGAGACCCAGTACTTC
.	TRBV6-5	.	TRBJ2-7	CASSPGRGGYEQYF	TGTGCCAGCAGCCCGGGACGGGGAGGATACGAGCAGTACTTC
.	TRBV14	.	TRBJ2-1	CASSQTYNEQFF	TGTGCCAGCAGCCAAACGTACAATGAGCAGTTCTTC
few	TRBV27	.	TRBJ1-1	CASSLLANTEAFF	TGTGCCAGCAGTTTATTGGCGAACACTGAAGCTTTCTTT
.	TRBV28	TRBD1	TRBJ2-5	CASSFGRQGQETQYF	TGTGCCAGCAGTTTCGGCCGACAGGGTCAAGAGACCCAGTACTTC
.	TRBV4-3	.	TRBJ2-1	CASSQDSLGRDYNEQFF	TGCGCCAGCAGCCAAGATAGCCTGGGACGGGACTACAATGAGCAGTTCTTC
.	TRBV4-2	.	TRBJ1-1	CASSLKGLNTEAFF	TGTGCCAGCAGCTTAAAGGGACTGAACACTGAAGCTTTCTTT
.	TRBV28	.	TRBJ1-1	CASTSRVWGPLNTEAFF	TGTGCCAGCACCTCGAGGGTTTGGGGTCCGTTGAACACTGAAGCTTTCTTT
.	TRBV11-2	TRBD2	TRBJ2-1	CASSLDLGTSGSGEQFF	TGTGCCAGCAGCTTAGATCTCGGGACTAGCGGGTCTGGTGAGCAGTTCTTC
.	TRBV19	.	TRBJ1-1	CASSIGGAEAFF	TGTGCCAGTAGTATTGGGGGGGCCGAAGCTTTCTTT
.	TRBV9	TRBD2	TRBJ2-3	CASSVFGRAGTDTQYF	TGTGCCAGCAGCGTATTCGGGAGGGCCGGGACAGATACGCAGTATTTT
.	TRBV27	.	TRBJ2-1	CASSLLAPRGTYNEQFF	TGTGCCAGCAGTTTGTTGGCCCCCCGGGGAACCTACAATGAGCAGTTCTTC